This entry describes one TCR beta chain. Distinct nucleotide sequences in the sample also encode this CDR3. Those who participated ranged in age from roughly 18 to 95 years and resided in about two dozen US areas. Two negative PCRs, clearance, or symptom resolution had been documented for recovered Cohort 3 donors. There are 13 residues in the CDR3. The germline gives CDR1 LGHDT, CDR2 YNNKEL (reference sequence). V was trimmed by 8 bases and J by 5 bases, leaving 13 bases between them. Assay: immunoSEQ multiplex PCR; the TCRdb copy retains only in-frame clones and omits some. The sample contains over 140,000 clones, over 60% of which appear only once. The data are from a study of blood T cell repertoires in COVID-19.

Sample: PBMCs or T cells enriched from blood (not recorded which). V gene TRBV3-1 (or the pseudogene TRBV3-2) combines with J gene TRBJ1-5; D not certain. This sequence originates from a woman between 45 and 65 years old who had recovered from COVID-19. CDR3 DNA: TGTGCCAGCTCGGGAACGGGTGATCAGCCCCAGCATTTT. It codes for CASSGTGDQPQHF.